This T cell receptor beta chain was captured by sequencing in a study of T cell responses to AZD1222 COVID-19 vaccine. The method was immunoSEQ multiplex PCR; TCRdb's version includes in-frame clones alone and lacks a portion of them. This sample has under 150,000 clones, with more than 85% found just once. In germline, CDR1 is SGHRS, CDR2 YFSETQ. The CDR3 covers 13 residues. V lost 0 bases, J lost 5 bases, and 6 bases lay in between. This receptor was taken from an adult in good health. V usage is TRBV5-1 and J usage is TRBJ2-1; D unresolved. The sequences come from peripheral blood, collected on day 0 of AZD1222 vaccination. CDR3 loop: CASSLGLNNEQFF. The CDR3 nucleotides read TGCGCCAGCAGCTTGGGGCTGAACAATGAGCAGTTCTTC.